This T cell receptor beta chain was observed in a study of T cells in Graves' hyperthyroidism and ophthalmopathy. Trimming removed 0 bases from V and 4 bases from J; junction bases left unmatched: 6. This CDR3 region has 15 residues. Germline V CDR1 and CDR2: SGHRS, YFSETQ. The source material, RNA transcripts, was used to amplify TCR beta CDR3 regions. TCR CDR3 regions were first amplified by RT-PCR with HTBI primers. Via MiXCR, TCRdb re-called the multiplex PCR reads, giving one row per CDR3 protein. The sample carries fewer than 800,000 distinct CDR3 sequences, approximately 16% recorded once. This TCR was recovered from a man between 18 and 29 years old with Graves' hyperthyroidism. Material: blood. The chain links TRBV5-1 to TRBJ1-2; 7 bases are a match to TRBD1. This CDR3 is CASSLGQGDVYGYTF. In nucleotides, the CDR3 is TGCGCCAGCAGCTTGGGGCAGGGGGACGTCTATGGCTACACCTTC.